A selection of T cell receptor beta chains follows, all from one sample in a study of blood T cell repertoires in COVID-19. The table came from immunoSEQ multiplex PCR; TCRdb's copy has only in-frame clones and leaves some out. The repertoire includes about 80,000 clones, 60% to 80% of them detected once, and about 16% sits in the top ten. The specimen sequenced was peripheral blood. The receptors derive from a man between 65 and 85 years old with active or convalescent COVID-19. Both conserved end residues are part of each CDR3. D genes are given only for firm matches. Rows may omit the clone size; those that give it use once, few, many or a size class.

D | J | V | size | CDR3 | DNA
TRBD2 | TRBJ2-1 | TRBV5-1 | NA | CASSLLGLAGRLPYNEQFF | TGCGCCAGCAGCTTGTTGGGACTAGCGGGCCGTCTCCCCTACAATGAGCAGTTCTTC
NA | TRBJ1-6 | TRBV6-5 | NA | CASSYGLQGSNSPLHF | TGTGCCAGCAGTTACGGGCTACAGGGTTCGAATTCACCCCTCCACTTT
NA | TRBJ2-3 | TRBV2 | NA | CASSDAAGKGTDTQYF | TGTGCCAGCAGTGATGCGGCAGGGAAGGGGACAGATACGCAGTATTTT
NA | TRBJ1-5 | TRBV24-1 | once | CATRQNSNQPQHF | TGTGCCACCCGTCAGAATAGCAATCAGCCCCAGCATTTT
TRBD2 | TRBJ2-7 | TRBV5-1 | NA | CASSISGRTYEQYF | TGCGCCAGCAGCATTAGCGGGAGAACCTACGAGCAGTACTTC
NA | TRBJ1-4 | TRBV6-1 | NA | CASSEGTQSVANEKLFF | TGTGCCAGCAGTGAAGGGACACAAAGTGTGGCTAATGAAAAACTGTTTTTT
NA | TRBJ2-7 | TRBV27 | few | CASSLGLPPYEQYF | TGTGCCAGCAGCCTTGGACTCCCTCCCTACGAGCAGTACTTC
TRBD1 | TRBJ2-2 | TRBV27 | NA | CASSWDRLLTGELFF | TGTGCCAGCAGTTGGGACAGGCTACTGACCGGGGAGCTGTTTTTT
NA | TRBJ2-7 | TRBV6-5 | NA | CASSYTGTSYEQYF | TGTGCCAGCAGTTATACCGGGACTTCCTACGAGCAGTACTTC
TRBD2 | TRBJ2-1 | TRBV5-4 | NA | CASSKGLGGAYNEQFF | TGTGCCAGCAGTAAGGGATTGGGGGGGGCCTACAATGAGCAGTTCTTC
TRBD1 | TRBJ2-7 | TRBV2 | NA | CASSEMRQGLF | TGTGCCAGCAGTGAAATGAGACAGGGCCTTTTC
NA | TRBJ1-5 | TRBV3-1/TRBV3-2 | few | CASSQGQAQQPQHF | TGTGCCAGCAGCCAAGGGCAGGCCCAACAGCCCCAGCATTTT
TRBD2 | TRBJ2-1 | TRBV2 | NA | CASRGLAGGQFF | TGTGCCAGCAGGGGACTAGCGGGGGGCCAGTTCTTC
NA | TRBJ1-4 | TRBV2 | NA | CASSEAEQFDEKLFF | TGTGCCAGCAGTGAAGCGGAACAGTTTGATGAAAAACTGTTTTTT
NA | TRBJ2-1 | TRBV11-2 | NA | CASSLGTTYNEQFF | TGTGCCAGCAGCTTGGGGACAACCTACAATGAGCAGTTCTTC
TRBD1 | TRBJ1-1 | TRBV5-4 | once | CASSPDRDTEAFF | TGCGCCAGCAGCCCGGACAGGGACACTGAAGCTTTCTTT
NA | TRBJ2-2 | TRBV30 | NA | CAWRIQGRVGELFF | TGTGCCTGGAGGATACAGGGTCGGGTCGGGGAGCTGTTTTTT
TRBD1 | TRBJ1-4 | TRBV30 | NA | CAWTRDRVGEKLFF | TGTGCCTGGACGAGAGACAGGGTTGGCGAAAAACTGTTTTTT
NA | TRBJ1-2 | TRBV2 | NA | CASTIIGGEGYTF | TGTGCCAGCACCATAATAGGGGGTGAAGGCTACACCTTC
NA | TRBJ2-1 | TRBV12-5 | NA | CASGLTGGRDVSISNEQFF | TGTGCTAGTGGTTTGACTGGGGGCCGAGACGTTAGTATTAGCAATGAGCAGTTCTTC
NA | TRBJ1-1 | TRBV19 | NA | CASSTWGGDTEAFF | TGTGCCAGTAGTACGTGGGGAGGGGACACTGAAGCTTTCTTT
NA | TRBJ2-5 | TRBV5-4 | NA | CASSSYFGQETQYF | TGTGCCAGCAGCTCCTATTTCGGGCAAGAGACCCAGTACTTC
NA | TRBJ1-1 | TRBV9 | NA | CASSVGKGKYDTEAFF | TGTGCCAGCAGCGTAGGTAAGGGGAAATATGACACTGAAGCTTTCTTT
NA | TRBJ2-2 | TRBV7-9 | NA | CASSLILGNTGELFF | TGTGCCAGCAGCTTAATACTAGGGAACACCGGGGAGCTGTTTTTT
NA | TRBJ1-1 | TRBV12-3/TRBV12-4 | few | CASSVRGYAEAFF | TGTGCCAGCAGTGTGAGGGGGTACGCTGAAGCTTTCTTT
TRBD2 | TRBJ2-7 | TRBV3-1/TRBV3-2 | NA | CASSPRVTGGEQYF | TGTGCCAGCAGCCCCCGGGTAACGGGGGGAGAGCAGTACTTC
NA | TRBJ2-3 | TRBV25-1 | NA | CASSDGGGFTDTQYF | TGTGCCAGCAGTGATGGTGGGGGGTTCACAGATACGCAGTATTTT
TRBD1 | TRBJ1-1 | TRBV5-6 | NA | CASSWGTGYAEAFF | TGTGCCAGCAGCTGGGGGACAGGGTACGCTGAAGCTTTCTTT
TRBD1 | TRBJ1-2 | TRBV30 | NA | CAWSVPGTGLGYGYTF | TGTGCCTGGAGTGTACCTGGGACAGGTCTTGGCTATGGCTACACCTTC
NA | TRBJ1-4 | TRBV3-1/TRBV3-2 | NA | CASSQGGLEEKLFF | TGTGCCAGCAGCCAGGGGGGTCTCGAAGAAAAACTGTTTTTT
TRBD1 | TRBJ2-1 | TRBV11-2 | few | CASSSAGQGRNEQFF | TGTGCCAGCAGCTCCGCGGGACAGGGGCGGAATGAGCAGTTCTTC
NA | TRBJ2-1 | TRBV14 | NA | CASSPTGGLYNEQFF | TGTGCCAGCAGTCCCACCGGGGGGCTCTACAATGAGCAGTTCTTC
NA | TRBJ2-3 | TRBV5-6 | NA | CASSFVRVTDTQYF | TGTGCCAGCAGCTTTGTCAGGGTGACAGATACGCAGTATTTT